The present TCR beta chain was sequenced within a study of metastatic and nonmetastatic thyroid tumors. In the original processing: For papillary thyroid cancer, a distant-metastasis classifier was constructed from CDR3 differences observed across clinicopathological groups. TCRdb re-processed the PCR reads through MiXCR. TCRdb's processing, not the authors' own work, is the source of the V and J calls. The sample contains tens of thousands of clones, 25% to 35% of which appear only once. Study outcomes and limitations: Within blood and tumor, benign nodules reportedly had significantly lower TCR beta diversity than malignant thyroid tumors did.

This clone occurred many times. Its antigen is not known. The CDR3 has 15 residues. V shed 8 bases and J 4 bases; nucleotides not matched to a gene: 10. In germline, CDR1 is LNHDA, CDR2 SQIVND (reference sequence). Thyroid surgery was preceded by no treatment in any patient. This receptor was obtained from a male donor with papillary thyroid cancer or a benign thyroid nodule (not recorded which). Some clones in this sample may be carry-over from other donors' samples. Sequencing input: blood. The chain combines TRBV19 with TRBJ1-4; 7 bases match TRBD1. DNA for the CDR3: TGTGCCAGTGCCACCCTGGGACAGATTAATGAAAAACTGTTTTTT. Protein: CASATLGQINEKLFF.